One and the same sample provided the 14 T cell receptor beta chains below, sequenced in a study. TCRdb reanalysed the 5' RACE reads using MiXCR and keeps one entry per CDR3 protein. Of about 8,200 distinct CDR3 sequences listed, approximately 67% were seen once; the top ten hold about 4.5%. Sequenced input: tumor-infiltrating naive CD4+ T cells sorted from the breast tumor. Subset denoted: naive CD4+ T cells, CD4+CD45RA+CD25-. Every receptor here comes from a female donor with breast cancer.

The chain employs TRBV29-1 and TRBJ2-1; D not resolved. The V end was cut by 2 bases, the J end by 11 bases, with 10 bases between. Germline CDR1 reads SQVTM; CDR2 reads ANQGSEA. The CDR3 has 11 residues. The CDR3 reads CSVELRHKQFF. CDR3 DNA sequence: TGCAGCGTTGAACTGCGGCATAAGCAGTTCTTC.

The rearrangement links TRBV12-3 or TRBV12-4 to TRBJ2-7; TRBD2 matches 11 bases. The ends lost 7 bases at V and 1 base at J; junction bases unmatched: 9. The CDR3 runs 16 residues. The CDR3 sequence is CASMGLGTSGSYEQYF. The CDR3 DNA sequence: TGTGCCAGCATGGGACTGGGGACTAGCGGATCCTACGAGCAGTACTTC.

A note on this clonotype: The CDR3 ends on some other residue instead of the conserved phenylalanine or tryptophan, so this is likely a read error. This chain uses TRBV4-2 with TRBJ2-5; 7 nucleotides match TRBD2. CDR1 and CDR2 from the germline V gene are LGHNA and YNFKEQ. V shed 0 bases and J 0 bases; nucleotides not matched to a gene: 4. The CDR3 is 16 residues long. CDR3 bases: TGTGCCAGCAGCCAAGAAGTGGGGGGGAACCAAGAGACCCAGTACTCC. It yields the protein CASSQEVGGNQETQYS.

A remark on this clonotype: Mismatch with germline at one junction end may stem from a read error. The chain couples TRBV4-2 to TRBJ2-7; TRBD1 matches 9 bases. Germline values: CDR1 LGHNA, CDR2 YNFKEQ. This CDR3 contains 16 residues. CDR3 residues: CASSQSLGTGNGEQYF. The CDR3 DNA is TGCGCCAGCAGCCAATCCTTAGGGACAGGGAATGGGGAGCAGTACTTC.

The chain couples TRBV20-1 to TRBJ2-7; D is perhaps TRBD2 (5 bases). The V gene lost 0 bases and the J gene lost 0 bases, with 6 bases spanning the gap. CDR3 length: 13 residues. The germline gives CDR1 DFQATT, CDR2 SNEGSKA (reference sequence). CDR3 in amino acids: CSARDGSSYEQYF. For the CDR3, the DNA is TGCAGTGCTAGAGATGGGAGCTCCTACGAGCAGTACTTC.

V is TRBV5-1 and J is TRBJ2-5; no definite D call. Looked up from germline, CDR1 is SGHRS and CDR2 is YFSETQ. CDR3 size: 16 residues. Trimming stripped 0 bases from V and 5 bases from J, with 17 bases between. The CDR3 DNA reads TGCGCCAGCAGCTTGGCGCCTCCAGCTCCTCCGGAGACCCAGTACTTC. This encodes CASSLAPPAPPETQYF. Drawing the rest from reference TRBV5-1 and TRBJ2-5, the complete variable domain is KAGVTQTPRYLIKTRGQQVTLSCSPISGHRSVSWYQQTPGQGLQFLFEYFSETQRNKGNFPGRFSGRQFSNSRSEMNVSTLELGDSALYLCASSLAPPAPPETQYFGPGTRLLVL.

The chain carries TRBV29-1 and TRBJ1-2, with D possibly TRBD1 on 6 matching bases. The CDR3 is 13 amino acids. The ends were cut back, 4 bases at V and 2 bases at J, with 11 bases in the middle. Germline CDR1 and CDR2: SQVTM and ANQGSEA. Here the CDR3 reads CSVAEGGNYGYTF. The CDR3 DNA sequence: TGCAGCGTTGCTGAAGGGGGAAACTATGGCTACACCTTC. Filled out from reference TRBV29-1 and TRBJ1-2, the complete variable domain reads SAVISQKPSRDICQRGTSLTIQCQVDSQVTMMFWYRQQPGQSLTLIATANQGSEATYESGFVIDKFPISRPNLTFSTLTVSNMSPEDSSIYLCSVAEGGNYGYTFGSGTRLTVV.

The chain recombines TRBV5-1 with TRBJ1-1; 8 bases are a match to TRBD1. This CDR3 is built from 19 residues. V lost 3 bases to trimming and J lost 0 bases; unmatched junction nucleotides: 16. Germline V CDR1 and CDR2: SGHRS, YFSETQ. This chain's CDR3 is CASSSGVAGGSPMNTEAFF. The CDR3 region has the DNA TGCGCCAGCAGCTCCGGGGTTGCAGGGGGCTCCCCAATGAACACTGAAGCTTTCTTT.

J is TRBJ1-5 and V is TRBV6-1; 10 bases agree with TRBD1. Trimming at V came to 4 bases and at J to 2 bases, leaving 5 bases not matched to a gene. Germline-derived CDR1 and CDR2 are MNHNS and SASEGT. The CDR3 extends over 16 amino acids. CDR3 nucleotide sequence: TGTGCCAGCAGTGTAATGACAGGGGGCGGCAATCAGCCCCAGCATTTT. Amino acid sequence: CASSVMTGGGNQPQHF.

There are a few counts of this clonotype. The V call is TRBV6-5, the J call TRBJ2-3, with D perhaps TRBD2 (5 bases). This CDR3 is built from 14 residues. Trimming took 5 bases from V and 2 from J, leaving 11 bases between them. In germline, CDR1 is MNHEY, CDR2 SVGAGI. CDR3 amino acids: CASSRGLTTDTQYF. The CDR3 DNA reads TGTGCCAGCAGTCGAGGACTTACCACAGATACGCAGTATTTT.

This chain uses TRBV29-1 with TRBJ2-7; no reliable D call. Trimming shortened V by 0 bases and J by 3 bases, and 6 bases separated the two germline ends. The germline CDR1 and CDR2 sequences are SQVTM and ANQGSEA. The CDR3 totals 12 residues. CDR3: CSVEDGSYEQYF. The CDR3 nucleotides read TGCAGCGTTGAAGATGGAAGCTACGAGCAGTACTTC.

The chain recombines TRBV4-1 with TRBJ2-1; no reliable D call. The CDR3 runs to 17 residues. Per the germline V gene, CDR1 is MGHRA and CDR2 is YSYEKL. The V end lost 2 bases, the J end lost 5 bases, and 19 bases lay between the germline ends. CDR3 coding DNA: TGCGCCAGCAGCCAAAGAACTTCATGGCGGACCAACAATGAGCAGTTCTTC. It is translated as CASSQRTSWRTNNEQFF.

This clonotype appeared a few times. The chain links TRBV7-2 to TRBJ2-1; D is ambiguous. Trimming removed 5 bases from V and 2 bases from J, with 1 base in between. Germline V gene lookup returns CDR1 SGHTA and CDR2 FQGNSA. The CDR3 has 11 amino acids. In DNA form, the CDR3 reads TGTGCCAGCAGCCCCTACAATGAGCAGTTCTTC. Translating gives CASSPYNEQFF. Together with reference TRBV7-2 and TRBJ2-1, the CDR3 gives the full variable domain: GAGVSQSPSNKVTEKGKDVELRCDPISGHTALYWYRQSLGQGLEFLIYFQGNSAPDKSGLPSDRFSAERTGGSVSTLTIQRTQQEDSAVYLCASSPYNEQFFGPGTRLTVL.

This clonotype appeared a few times. CDR3 sequence (DNA): TGCAGTGCTAGAGACCCAGGGGCTGGCTACACCTTC. This gives the protein CSARDPGAGYTF. V usage is TRBV20-1 and J usage is TRBJ1-2; TRBD1 is a possible D gene (6 bases). Trimming removed 0 bases at V and 7 bases at J, with 9 bases between. The CDR3 contains 12 residues. Germline V gene sequence: CDR1 DFQATT, CDR2 SNEGSKA (reference sequence).